The 18 T cell receptor beta chains presented below share a single source sample, sequenced in a study of cytomegalovirus exposure and HLA in healthy donors. PCR primers comprised 60 Vbeta and 13 Jbeta primers. The repertoire was sequenced with immunoSEQ multiplex PCR; TCRdb's copy has only in-frame clones and lacks some. Seen here are approximately 130,000 clones, roughly 79% observed once, and the top ten hold approximately 1.7%. Sequencing input: PBMCs. These receptors were collected from a woman in her forties or fifties in good health and CMV-seronegative.

The CDR3 DNA sequence: TGTGCCAGCAGCTCTATGAGGGGGGGCACTGAAGCTTTCTTT. It yields the protein CASSSMRGGTEAFF. The chain combines TRBV5-6 with TRBJ1-1; D perhaps matches TRBD1 (6 bases). The CDR3 has 14 residues. Trimming shortened V by 3 bases and J by 4 bases, and 13 bases separated the two germline ends. The V gene's germline CDR1 is SGHDT and CDR2 YYEEEE.

The chain has TRBV11-2 and TRBJ2-7; 7 bases fit TRBD2. The length of the CDR3 is 14 residues. The germline gives CDR1 SGHAT, CDR2 FQNNGV. J was trimmed by 5 bases and V by 2 bases; bases with no gene match: 6. The CDR3 here is CASSLKAGAHEQYF. CDR3 sequence (DNA): TGTGCCAGCAGCTTAAAGGCGGGAGCCCACGAGCAGTACTTC.

The rearrangement links TRBV6-5 to TRBJ1-5; TRBD1 aligns across 7 bases. Germline trimming cut 5 bases from V and 5 bases from J; bases unmatched to any gene: 3. Germline V gene sequence: CDR1 MNHEY, CDR2 SVGAGI. The CDR3 contains 13 residues. The CDR3 nucleotides are TGTGCCAGCAGTGTAGGGGGCGATCAGCCCCAGCATTTT. Translated, it gives CASSVGGDQPQHF.

The rearrangement joins TRBV19 to TRBJ2-5, with D possibly TRBD2 on 6 matching bases. Germline CDR1 reads LNHDA; CDR2 reads SQIVND (reference sequence). The V end lost 3 bases, the J end lost 1 base, and 12 bases lay between the germline ends. This CDR3 comprises 15 residues. The CDR3 loop reads CASSIRGSGQETQYF. The CDR3 bases are TGTGCCAGTAGTATCCGGGGGTCTGGCCAAGAGACCCAGTACTTC. Full variable domain (outside the CDR3, taken from reference TRBV19 and TRBJ2-5): DGGITQSPKYLFRKEGQNVTLSCEQNLNHDAMYWYRQDPGQGLRLIYYSQIVNDFQKGDIAEGYSVSREKKESFPLTVTSAQKNPTAFYLCASSIRGSGQETQYFGPGTRLLVL.

This chain links TRBV5-1 with TRBJ2-1; the D gene is possibly TRBD2 (7 bases). Germline V gene lookup returns CDR1 SGHRS and CDR2 YFSETQ. The CDR3 runs 19 residues. V dropped 8 bases and J dropped 0 bases, with 27 bases sitting between them. Here the CDR3 reads CARLGGLLAWVLSYNEQFF. The CDR3 nucleotides are TGCGCCAGACTGGGGGGGCTCCTAGCGTGGGTACTCTCCTACAATGAGCAGTTCTTC.

The chain has TRBV2 and TRBJ2-1, with D maybe TRBD1 (5 bases). The CDR3 spans 13 residues. The germline gives CDR1 SNHLY, CDR2 FYNNEI. V was trimmed by 4 bases and J by 8 bases, leaving 12 bases between them. The CDR3 here is CASSGQGFDEQFF. The CDR3 coding sequence is TGTGCCAGCAGTGGTCAGGGTTTCGATGAGCAGTTCTTC.

This chain uses TRBV2 with TRBJ1-5, with D possibly TRBD1 on 6 matching bases. From germline, CDR1 is SNHLY and CDR2 FYNNEI. V was clipped by 2 bases and J by 6 bases, with 14 bases between them. The CDR3 is made up of 15 amino acids. The CDR3 DNA follows: TGTGCCAGCAGTGAAACCAGGGGATGGAGTCAGCCCCAGCATTTT. It translates to CASSETRGWSQPQHF.

The V call is TRBV5-6, the J call TRBJ2-7, with TRBD1 as a possible D gene (5 bases). Trimming cost V 0 bases and J 1 base, with 14 bases left between them. The CDR3 sequence is 16 residues long. In germline, CDR1 is SGHDT, CDR2 YYEEEE. The CDR3 DNA reads TGTGCCAGCAGCTTGGTTGCAGGGCCGAATTCCTACGAGCAGTACGTC. Its protein product is CASSLVAGPNSYEQYV.

Written as DNA, the CDR3 is TGTGCCAGCGAGGGCAAGGGCCTAGCGAGCACAGATACGCAGTATTTT. Protein: CASEGKGLASTDTQYF. This chain uses TRBV21-1 with TRBJ2-3; TRBD2 was called by the table and not checked on the DNA. TRBV21-1 is marked as a pseudogene. The CDR3 totals 16 residues.

V usage is TRBV10-3 and J usage is TRBJ2-3, with TRBD2 matching 13 bases. The J segment lost 1 base and the V segment lost 2 bases, leaving 15 bases of the junction unmatched. CDR3 length: 21 residues. Germline V gene sequence: CDR1 ENHRY, CDR2 SYGVKD. CDR3 sequence (DNA): TGTGCCATCAGTGAGCTACCCAGGACTAGCGGGAGTGCCTTACGCACAGATACGCAGTATTTT. It is translated as CAISELPRTSGSALRTDTQYF.

The chain joins TRBV28 to TRBJ1-5, with D tentatively TRBD1 (5 bases). V gave up 3 bases and J gave up 2 bases, with 20 bases separating them. The CDR3 is made up of 18 amino acids. Germline assignment: CDR1 MDHEN and CDR2 SYDVKM. The CDR3 region has the DNA TGTGCCAGCAGTTTGACATTAGGGGCAAGGGGTGGCAATCAGCCCCAGCATTTT. It specifies CASSLTLGARGGNQPQHF.

This clone was observed once. The rearrangement links TRBV7-2 to TRBJ2-5; 9 nucleotides line up with TRBD2. J gave up 0 bases and V 1 base, and 3 bases lay outside the gene matches. This CDR3 region has 16 residues. From germline, CDR1 is SGHTA and CDR2 FQGNSA. The CDR3 sequence is CASSLGSSGNQETQYF. The CDR3, as DNA: TGTGCCAGCAGCTTAGGTTCTAGCGGGAACCAAGAGACCCAGTACTTC.

V is TRBV18 and J is TRBJ2-7, with 8 bases fitting TRBD1. CDR1 KGHSH and CDR2 LQKENI come from the germline V gene. CDR3 length: 15 amino acids. The J segment lost 5 bases and the V segment lost 2 bases, leaving 8 bases of the junction unmatched. For the CDR3, the DNA is TGTGCCAGCTCACCATCGGGACAGGACACCCACGAGCAGTACTTC. This translates into CASSPSGQDTHEQYF.

V is TRBV15 and J is TRBJ1-1; the D is unclear. V was clipped by 0 bases and J by 8 bases, with 13 bases between them. Germline CDR1 and CDR2: LNHNV and YYDKDF (reference sequence). The CDR3 has 14 amino acids. The chain's CDR3 is CATSRDMQAHEAFF. CDR3 coding DNA: TGTGCCACCAGCAGAGATATGCAGGCCCACGAAGCTTTCTTT.

The chain links TRBV7-9 to TRBJ1-2; maybe TRBD1 (5 bases). The length of the CDR3 is 16 residues. V was clipped by 5 bases and J by 8 bases, with 24 bases between them. Germline V gene sequence: CDR1 SEHNR, CDR2 FQNEAQ (reference sequence). CDR3 loop: CASSPAPSGVRVGYTF. The CDR3 DNA reads TGTGCCAGCAGCCCGGCCCCCTCGGGGGTCCGGGTAGGCTACACCTTC.

The rearrangement links TRBV7-9 to TRBJ2-6; 7 bases fit TRBD2. Germline CDR1 SEHNR, CDR2 FQNEAQ (reference sequence). The CDR3 consists of 19 residues. The V and J ends lost 5 bases and 2 bases, in that order; junction bases with no gene match: 15. As DNA, the CDR3 is TGTGCCAGCAGCCCACCGGGAGGACCGCACCCCCCTGGGGCCAACGTCCTGACTTTC. As protein: CASSPPGGPHPPGANVLTF. The full variable domain, in which reference TRBV7-9 and TRBJ2-6 provide the parts outside the CDR3, is DTGVSQNPRHKITKRGQNVTFRCDPISEHNRLYWYRQTLGQGPEFLTYFQNEAQLEKSRLLSDRFSAERPKGSFSTLEIQRTEQGDSAMYLCASSPPGGPHPPGANVLTFGAGSRLTVL.

In its sample, this clone was seen a few times. The chain is built from TRBV27 and TRBJ1-1; the match to TRBD1 covers 8 bases. CDR3 size: 14 residues. Trimming took 6 bases from V and 6 from J; bases not matched to a gene: 9. In germline, CDR1 is MNHEY, CDR2 SMNVEV (reference sequence). The CDR3 sequence: CASRSGGGWSEAFF. In DNA form, the CDR3 reads TGTGCCAGCAGATCAGGGGGCGGGTGGTCTGAAGCTTTCTTT.

This clone was detected a few times. J is TRBJ2-3 and V is TRBV29-1; D gene uncertain. The CDR3 totals 14 residues. Trimming took off 6 bases at V and 0 bases at J, with 13 bases between the two ends. Germline loops: CDR1 SQVTM, CDR2 ANQGSEA. The chain's CDR3 is CSVSKTGSTDTQYF. Here the CDR3 DNA reads TGCAGCGTCTCTAAGACCGGGAGCACAGATACGCAGTATTTT.